This TCR beta chain was documented in a study of shared clonotypes between healthy human individuals (dated by TCRdb to 2019 to 2021). In the study overall: The cohort included three men and a couple of women between 18 and 49 years of age. Per donor, three plates each were used for CD4 naive and CD4 memory, two for CD8 naive, and one for CD8 memory. The study deeply sequenced blood TCR repertoires of five healthy adults to estimate repertoire size and the extent of clonotype sharing between individuals. To increase sequencing depth and limit assay-specific biases, TCR repertoire library preparation and sequencing were carried out by different laboratories using diverse techniques. Per donor, leukapheresis produced somewhere between about 0.8 and 9 billion PBMCs. Results and caveats for the whole study, not just this receptor: Compared with non-shared clonotypes, the clonotypes found in all four sorted-subset donors had higher generation probabilities. Estimated clonotype richness was generally larger for naive than for memory subsets. The small number of donors limited the genetic and exposure-history diversity represented. When several donors were compared, the shared fraction of clonotypes was about 5% for naive CD4, around 3.6% for naive CD8, more than 2% for memory CD4, and 0.35% to 0.5% for memory CD8. Sampling was limited to blood, and TCR repertoires in tissue likely differ from TCR repertoires in blood. Incomplete sequencing was indicated by rarefaction of sorted-subset datasets, despite the large sequencing depth. Pairwise subsampling led to the expectation that sequencing depth would affect the degree of clonotype sharing among donors.

Using the deep immunoSEQ assay, multiplex PCR amplified TCR CDR3 regions from genomic DNA. Extracted genomic DNA from each cell subset was spread evenly across all wells of several immunoSEQ 96-well plates, with each plate serving as a replicate. For sorted subsets, each replicate PCR was loaded with about 0.2 ug genomic DNA, equivalent to 25,000 to 35,000 T cell genomes. Purified libraries were measured with a Qubit 3.0 fluorometer, size-checked on a Bioanalyzer 2100, and measured again with the KAPA Library Quantification kit. Each immunoSEQ 96-well plate was sequenced on its own single-read 150-cycle Illumina NextSeq 550 flow cell. Regarding the original processing steps: Because the immunoSEQ output held only junctional sequences and lacked quality scores, the filtering could not match the filtering applied to full-length reads. Sequences were annotated with PyIR, a Python wrapper for IgBLAST v1.9, using IMGT germline references to assign V/J genes and CDR3. Reads were removed for weak V/J assignments (E-value above 1e-6), missing CDR3, stop codons, out-of-frame junctions, or ambiguous translated residues. A V3J clonotype was defined by an identical inferred V gene, J gene, and CDR3 amino acid sequence. The percentage overlap between two repertoires was calculated by dividing the number of shared unique clonotypes by the size of the smaller repertoire. Three approaches were used to assess repertoire richness: RTK rarefaction, the Chao1 estimator, and Recon v2.1 estimates of unobserved clonotypes. Generation probabilities were computed with OLGA for all TCRbeta clonotypes obtained by the gDNA method from a handful of donors. TCRdb limited this immuneACCESS table to in-frame rearrangements with V and J called. A share of clones is missing; checked studies link under half to unresolved V genes, and the rest is unexplained. Clonal size and the V and J genes are those of that table, whereas D and trimming came from the DNA. The sample profile shows millions of clones; approximately 90% of them were found once. Over 0.12% of the sample is taken by the ten largest.

Donors were healthy HIV-negative adults with no recently reported acute infections or vaccinations. Only Caucasian adults living in Nashville, Tennessee, USA were represented among the donors. CD4+ T cells were enriched by magnetic negative selection, after which naive cells were positively selected on CD45RA and the negative fraction was taken as the memory subset. Blood was collected by leukapheresis, and PBMCs were isolated by Ficoll-Histopaque density gradient centrifugation and then cryopreserved in liquid nitrogen vapor phase. Analytical flow cytometry was used to check the purity and quantity of every magnetically sorted T cell population. From each sorted fraction, genomic DNA was isolated and quantified by UV absorbance on a Nanodrop 2000c. According to the germline V gene (reference sequence), CDR1 reads MNHEY and CDR2 reads SMNVEV. CDR3 length: 15 amino acids, cysteine to phenylalanine. The CDR3 DNA has 45 bases and is translated from base 1. V lost 2 bases and J lost 3 bases; the stretch between them is 14 bases long.

For this clone: Its antigen remains unidentified. Base qualities are not at hand, and no much larger clone is one base apart.

The sequenced sample was naive CD4+ T cells sorted from blood. The cell subset or site label on this specimen signifies: CD45RA+ positively selected. The rearrangement joined TRBV27 to TRBJ2-7; TRBD1 is a weak D gene call, 5 bases matching. The sequence was collected from a man aged 18 to 35 in good health. CDR3 protein: CASSLAPGRNYEQYF. The sequenced DNA is TGTGCCAGCAGTTTAGCGCCAGGGCGTAACTACGAGCAGTACTTC.